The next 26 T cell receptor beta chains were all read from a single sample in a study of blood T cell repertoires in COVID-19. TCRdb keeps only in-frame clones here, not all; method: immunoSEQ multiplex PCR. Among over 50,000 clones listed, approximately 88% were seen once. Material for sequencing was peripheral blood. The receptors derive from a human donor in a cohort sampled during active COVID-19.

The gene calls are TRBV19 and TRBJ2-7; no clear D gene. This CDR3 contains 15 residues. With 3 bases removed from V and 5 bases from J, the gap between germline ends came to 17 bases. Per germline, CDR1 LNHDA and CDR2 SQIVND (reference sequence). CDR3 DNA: TGTGCCAGTAGTATTACCCTTAATAGTCGGGACGAGCAGTACTTC. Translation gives CASSITLNSRDEQYF.

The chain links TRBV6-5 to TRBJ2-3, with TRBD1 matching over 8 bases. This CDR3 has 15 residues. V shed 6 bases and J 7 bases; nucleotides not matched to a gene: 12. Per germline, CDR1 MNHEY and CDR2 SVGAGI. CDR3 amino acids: CASSPPGQGRHTQYF. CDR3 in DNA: TGTGCCAGCAGCCCCCCCGGACAGGGTAGGCATACGCAGTATTTT.

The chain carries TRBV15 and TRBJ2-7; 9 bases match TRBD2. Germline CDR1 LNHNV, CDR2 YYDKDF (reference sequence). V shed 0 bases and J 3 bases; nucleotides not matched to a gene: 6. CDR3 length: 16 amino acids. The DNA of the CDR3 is TGTGCCACCAGCAGAGATGGAGTAGCGGGGGTCTACGAGCAGTACTTC. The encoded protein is CATSRDGVAGVYEQYF. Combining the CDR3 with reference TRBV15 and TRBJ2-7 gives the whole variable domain DAMVIQNPRYQVTQFGKPVTLSCSQTLNHNVMYWYQQKSSQAPKLLFHYYDKDFNNEADTPDNFQSRRPNTSFCFLDIRSPGLGDTAMYLCATSRDGVAGVYEQYFGPGTRLTVT.

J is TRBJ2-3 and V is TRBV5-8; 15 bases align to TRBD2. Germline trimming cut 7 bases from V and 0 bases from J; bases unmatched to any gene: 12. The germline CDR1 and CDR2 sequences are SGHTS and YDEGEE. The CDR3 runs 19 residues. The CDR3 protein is CASVSGLAGGTSSTDTQYF. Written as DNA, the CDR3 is TGTGCCAGCGTATCGGGACTAGCGGGAGGCACCTCTAGCACAGATACGCAGTATTTT.

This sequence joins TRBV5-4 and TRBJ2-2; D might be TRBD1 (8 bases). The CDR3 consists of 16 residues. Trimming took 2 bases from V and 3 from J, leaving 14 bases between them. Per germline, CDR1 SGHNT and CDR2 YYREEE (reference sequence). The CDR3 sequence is CASSFGQGGHTGELFF. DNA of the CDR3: TGTGCCAGCAGCTTTGGACAGGGAGGGCACACCGGGGAGCTGTTTTTT.

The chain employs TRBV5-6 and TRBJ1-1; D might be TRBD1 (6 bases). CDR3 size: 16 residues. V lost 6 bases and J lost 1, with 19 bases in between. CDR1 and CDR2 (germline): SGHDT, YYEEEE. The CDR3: CASIPGGRGRNTEAFF. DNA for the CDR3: TGTGCCAGCATCCCGGGGGGCAGGGGACGGAACACTGAAGCTTTCTTT.

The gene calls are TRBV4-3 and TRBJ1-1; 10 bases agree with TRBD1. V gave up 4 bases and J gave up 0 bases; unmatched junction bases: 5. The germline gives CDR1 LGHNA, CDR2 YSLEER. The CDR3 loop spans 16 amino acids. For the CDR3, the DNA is TGCGCCAGCAGCCTGGACAGGGGGAGGGTGAACACTGAAGCTTTCTTT. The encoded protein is CASSLDRGRVNTEAFF.

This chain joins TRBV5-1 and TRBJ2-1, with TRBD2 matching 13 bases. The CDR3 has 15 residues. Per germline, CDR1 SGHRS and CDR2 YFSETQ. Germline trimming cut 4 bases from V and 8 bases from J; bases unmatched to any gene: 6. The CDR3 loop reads CASSQTSGGPHEQFF. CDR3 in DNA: TGCGCCAGCAGCCAGACTAGCGGGGGGCCCCATGAGCAGTTCTTC. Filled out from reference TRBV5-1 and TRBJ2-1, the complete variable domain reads KAGVTQTPRYLIKTRGQQVTLSCSPISGHRSVSWYQQTPGQGLQFLFEYFSETQRNKGNFPGRFSGRQFSNSRSEMNVSTLELGDSALYLCASSQTSGGPHEQFFGPGTRLTVL.

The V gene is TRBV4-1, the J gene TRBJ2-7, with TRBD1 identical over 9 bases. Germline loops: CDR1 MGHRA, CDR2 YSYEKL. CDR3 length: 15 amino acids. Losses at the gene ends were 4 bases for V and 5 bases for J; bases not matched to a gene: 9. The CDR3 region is CASSPRTGALHEQYF. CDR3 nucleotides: TGCGCCAGCAGCCCGCGGACAGGGGCATTACACGAGCAGTACTTC.

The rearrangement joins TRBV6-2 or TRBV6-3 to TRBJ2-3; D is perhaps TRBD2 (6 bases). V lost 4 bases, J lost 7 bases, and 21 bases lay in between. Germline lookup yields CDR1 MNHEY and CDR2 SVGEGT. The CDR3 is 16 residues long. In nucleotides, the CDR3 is TGTGCCAGCAGTTCCCTGGGGGGAGCGAATAGAAATACGCAGTATTTT. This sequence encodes CASSSLGGANRNTQYF.

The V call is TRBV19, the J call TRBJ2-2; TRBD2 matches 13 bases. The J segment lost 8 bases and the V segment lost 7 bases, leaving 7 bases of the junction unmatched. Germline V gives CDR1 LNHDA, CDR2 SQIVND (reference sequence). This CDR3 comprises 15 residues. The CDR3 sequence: CASNPGLAGRGELFF. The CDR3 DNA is TGTGCCAGTAACCCGGGACTAGCGGGAAGGGGGGAGCTGTTTTTT. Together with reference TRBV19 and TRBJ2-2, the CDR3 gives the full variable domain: DGGITQSPKYLFRKEGQNVTLSCEQNLNHDAMYWYRQDPGQGLRLIYYSQIVNDFQKGDIAEGYSVSREKKESFPLTVTSAQKNPTAFYLCASNPGLAGRGELFFGEGSRLTVL.

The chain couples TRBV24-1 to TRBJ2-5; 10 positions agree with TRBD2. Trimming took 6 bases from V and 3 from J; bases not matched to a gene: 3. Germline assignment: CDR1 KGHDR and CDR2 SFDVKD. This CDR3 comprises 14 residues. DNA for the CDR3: TGTGCCACCAGTCCAGGACTAGCGGAAGAGACCCAGTACTTC. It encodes CATSPGLAEETQYF.

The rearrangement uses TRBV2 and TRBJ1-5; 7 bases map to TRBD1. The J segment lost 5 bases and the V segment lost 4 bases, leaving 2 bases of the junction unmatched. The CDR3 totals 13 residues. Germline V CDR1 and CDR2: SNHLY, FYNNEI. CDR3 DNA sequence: TGTGCCAGCAGTGGGGACAGATATCAGCCCCAGCATTTT. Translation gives CASSGDRYQPQHF.

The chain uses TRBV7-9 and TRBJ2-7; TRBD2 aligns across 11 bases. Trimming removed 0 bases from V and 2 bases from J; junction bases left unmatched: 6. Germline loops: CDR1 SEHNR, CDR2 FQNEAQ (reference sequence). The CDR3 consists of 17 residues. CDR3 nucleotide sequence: TGTGCCAGCAGCTTAGCCCCCACTAGCGGGAGTGCCTACGAGCAGTACTTC. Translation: CASSLAPTSGSAYEQYF.

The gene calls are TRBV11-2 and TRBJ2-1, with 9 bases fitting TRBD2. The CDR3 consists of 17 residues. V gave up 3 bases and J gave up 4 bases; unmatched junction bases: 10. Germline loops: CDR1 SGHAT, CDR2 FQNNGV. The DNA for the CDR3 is TGTGCCAGCAGCTTCCGCCCACGGGCGGGAGGGTACAATGAGCAGTTCTTC. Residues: CASSFRPRAGGYNEQFF. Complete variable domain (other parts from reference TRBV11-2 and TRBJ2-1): EAGVAQSPRYKIIEKRQSVAFWCNPISGHATLYWYQQILGQGPKLLIQFQNNGVVDDSQLPKDRFSAERLKGVDSTLKIQPAKLEDSAVYLCASSFRPRAGGYNEQFFGPGTRLTVL.

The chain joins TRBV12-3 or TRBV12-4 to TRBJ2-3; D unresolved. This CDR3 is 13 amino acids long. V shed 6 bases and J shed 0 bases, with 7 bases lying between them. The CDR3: CASSTTSTDTQYF. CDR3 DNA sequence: TGTGCCAGCAGCACTACGAGCACAGATACGCAGTATTTT.

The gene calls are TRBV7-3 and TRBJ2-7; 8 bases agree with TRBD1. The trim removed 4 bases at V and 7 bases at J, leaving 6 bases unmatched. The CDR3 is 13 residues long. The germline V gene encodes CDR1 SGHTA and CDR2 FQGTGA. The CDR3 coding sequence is TGTGCCAGCAGCTCAGACAGGGGACGGGAGCAGTACTTC. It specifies CASSSDRGREQYF.

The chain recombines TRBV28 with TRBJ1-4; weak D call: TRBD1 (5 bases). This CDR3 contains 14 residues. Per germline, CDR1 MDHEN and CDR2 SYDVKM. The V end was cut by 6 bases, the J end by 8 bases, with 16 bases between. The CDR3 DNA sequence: TGTGCCAGCAGCTCCGGGGGGTGGGAGGAAAAACTGTTTTTT. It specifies CASSSGGWEEKLFF.

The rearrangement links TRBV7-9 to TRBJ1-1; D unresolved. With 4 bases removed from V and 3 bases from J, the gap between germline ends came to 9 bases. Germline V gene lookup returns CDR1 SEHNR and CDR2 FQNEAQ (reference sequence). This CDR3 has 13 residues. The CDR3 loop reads CASSSLGYTEAFF. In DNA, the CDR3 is TGTGCCAGCAGCTCCCTTGGCTACACTGAAGCTTTCTTT. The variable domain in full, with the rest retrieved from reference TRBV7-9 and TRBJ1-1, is DTGVSQNPRHKITKRGQNVTFRCDPISEHNRLYWYRQTLGQGPEFLTYFQNEAQLEKSRLLSDRFSAERPKGSFSTLEIQRTEQGDSAMYLCASSSLGYTEAFFGQGTRLTVV.

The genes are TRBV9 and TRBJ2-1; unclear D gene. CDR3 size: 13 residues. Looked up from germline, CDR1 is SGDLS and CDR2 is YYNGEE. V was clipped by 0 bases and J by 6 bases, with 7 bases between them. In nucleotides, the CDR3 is TGTGCCAGCAGCGTAGGGCTAGTCAATGAGCAGTTCTTC. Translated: CASSVGLVNEQFF.

CDR3 sequence reads: CASSSDRVREQYF. In DNA form, the CDR3 reads TGTGCCAGCTCTTCGGACAGGGTGCGAGAGCAGTACTTC. This chain joins TRBV18 and TRBJ2-7; 8 bases align to TRBD1. Germline lookup yields CDR1 KGHSH and CDR2 LQKENI. The V segment lost 6 bases and the J segment 7 bases; nucleotides outside the gene matches: 8. The CDR3 consists of 13 residues.

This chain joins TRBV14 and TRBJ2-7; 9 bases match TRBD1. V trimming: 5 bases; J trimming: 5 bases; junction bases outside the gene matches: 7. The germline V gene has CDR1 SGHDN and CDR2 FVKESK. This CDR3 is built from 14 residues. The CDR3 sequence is CASSNYRGPDEQYF. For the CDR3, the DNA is TGTGCCAGCAGCAATTACAGGGGGCCCGACGAGCAGTACTTC.

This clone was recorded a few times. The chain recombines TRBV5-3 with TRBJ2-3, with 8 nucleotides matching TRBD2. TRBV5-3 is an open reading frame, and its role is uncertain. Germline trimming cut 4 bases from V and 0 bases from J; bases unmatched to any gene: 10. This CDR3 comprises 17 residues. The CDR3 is CARSPPTSGQSTDTQYF. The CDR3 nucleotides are TGTGCCAGAAGCCCCCCAACTAGCGGACAGAGCACAGATACGCAGTATTTT.

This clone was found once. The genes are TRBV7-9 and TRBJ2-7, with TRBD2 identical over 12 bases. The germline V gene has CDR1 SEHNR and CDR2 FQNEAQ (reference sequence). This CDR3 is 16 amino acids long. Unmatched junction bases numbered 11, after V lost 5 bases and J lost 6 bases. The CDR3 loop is CASSRARASGRAEQYF. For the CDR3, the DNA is TGTGCCAGCAGCCGCGCTAGGGCTAGCGGGAGGGCCGAGCAGTACTTC.

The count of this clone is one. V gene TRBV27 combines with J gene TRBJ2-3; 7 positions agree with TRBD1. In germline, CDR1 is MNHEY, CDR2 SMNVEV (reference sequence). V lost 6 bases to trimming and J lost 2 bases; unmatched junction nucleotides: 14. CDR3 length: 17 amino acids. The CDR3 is CASSSPKGARNTDTQYF. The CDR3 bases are TGTGCCAGCAGCTCCCCAAAGGGGGCCCGGAACACAGATACGCAGTATTTT.

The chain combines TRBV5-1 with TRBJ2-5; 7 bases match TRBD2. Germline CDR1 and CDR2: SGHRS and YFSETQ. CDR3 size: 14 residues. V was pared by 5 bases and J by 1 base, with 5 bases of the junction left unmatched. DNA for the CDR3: TGCGCCAGCAGATCAGCGGGGATCCAAGAGACCCAGTACTTC. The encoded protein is CASRSAGIQETQYF.